This T cell receptor (beta chain) was documented in a study of T cells in Graves' hyperthyroidism and ophthalmopathy. The CDR3 has 17 amino acids. Germline trimming cut 1 base from V and 1 base from J; bases unmatched to any gene: 9. The germline gives CDR1 PRHDT, CDR2 FYEKMQ (reference sequence). RNA transcripts served as the template for amplifying TCR beta CDR3 regions. Researchers ran a first-round RT-PCR on the TCR CDR3 using the HTBI primer set. Each CDR3 protein gets one entry after TCRdb re-called the multiplex PCR reads with MiXCR. Of around 620,000 distinct CDR3 sequences in the sample, roughly 16% were seen once. This clonotype was seen at least ten times. Hyperthyroidism, newly diagnosed and lasting under 2 months, affected patients aged 18 to 65.

The chain is built from TRBV13 and TRBJ2-7; 8 bases map to TRBD2. The specimen was blood. This receptor was obtained from a woman aged 30 to 39 with Graves' hyperthyroidism. CDR3 in amino acids: CASSLAPGGRPSYEQYF. CDR3 nucleotides: TGTGCCAGCAGCTTAGCCCCTGGCGGGAGGCCGTCCTACGAGCAGTACTTC.